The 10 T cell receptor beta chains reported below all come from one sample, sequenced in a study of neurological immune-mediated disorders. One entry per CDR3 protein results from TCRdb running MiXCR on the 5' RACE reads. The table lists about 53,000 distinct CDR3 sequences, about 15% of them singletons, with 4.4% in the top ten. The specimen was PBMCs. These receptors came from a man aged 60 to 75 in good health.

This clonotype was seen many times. CDR3 sequence: CASSYLRGNTEAFF. The CDR3 DNA sequence: TGTGCCAGCAGCTATTTAAGAGGGAACACTGAAGCTTTCTTT. The chain has TRBV6-5 and TRBJ1-1; D remains ambiguous. This CDR3 has 14 amino acids. V was clipped by 6 bases and J by 1 base, with 12 bases between them. From germline, CDR1 is MNHEY and CDR2 SVGAGI.

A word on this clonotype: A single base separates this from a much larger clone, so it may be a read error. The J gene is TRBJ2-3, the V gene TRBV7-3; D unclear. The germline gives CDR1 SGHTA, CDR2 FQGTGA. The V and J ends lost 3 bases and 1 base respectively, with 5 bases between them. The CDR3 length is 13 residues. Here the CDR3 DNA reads TGTGCCAGCAGCTTTTACCGCACAGATACGCAGTATTTT. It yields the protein CASSFYRTDTQYF.

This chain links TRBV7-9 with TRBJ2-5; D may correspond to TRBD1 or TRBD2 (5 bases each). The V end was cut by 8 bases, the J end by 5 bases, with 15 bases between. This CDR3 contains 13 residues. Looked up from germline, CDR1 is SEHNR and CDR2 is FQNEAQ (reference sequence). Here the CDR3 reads CASARSGAETQYF. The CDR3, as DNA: TGTGCCAGCGCTCGCTCCGGGGCCGAGACCCAGTACTTC.

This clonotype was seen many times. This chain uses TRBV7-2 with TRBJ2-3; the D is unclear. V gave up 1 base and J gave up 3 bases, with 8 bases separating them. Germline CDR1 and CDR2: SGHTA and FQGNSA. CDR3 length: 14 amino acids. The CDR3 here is CASSLVGRTDTQYF. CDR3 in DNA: TGTGCCAGCAGCTTAGTTGGCAGGACAGATACGCAGTATTTT. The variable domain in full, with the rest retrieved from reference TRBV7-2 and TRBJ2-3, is GAGVSQSPSNKVTEKGKDVELRCDPISGHTALYWYRQSLGQGLEFLIYFQGNSAPDKSGLPSDRFSAERTGGSVSTLTIQRTQQEDSAVYLCASSLVGRTDTQYFGPGTRLTVL.

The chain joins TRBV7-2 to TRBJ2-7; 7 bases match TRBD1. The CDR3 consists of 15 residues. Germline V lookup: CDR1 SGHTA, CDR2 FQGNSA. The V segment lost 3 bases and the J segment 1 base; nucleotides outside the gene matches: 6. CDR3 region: CASSFTGQSSYEQYF. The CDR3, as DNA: TGTGCCAGCAGCTTTACGGGACAGTCGTCCTACGAGCAGTACTTC.

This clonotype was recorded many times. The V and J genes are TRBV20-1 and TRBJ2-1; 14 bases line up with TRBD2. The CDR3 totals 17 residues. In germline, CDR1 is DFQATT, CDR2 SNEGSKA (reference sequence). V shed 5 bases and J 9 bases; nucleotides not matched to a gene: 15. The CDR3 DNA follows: TGCAGTGCTTTTTTATGGGGGACTAGCGGGAGTGGGTTTGAGCAGTTCTTC. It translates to CSAFLWGTSGSGFEQFF.

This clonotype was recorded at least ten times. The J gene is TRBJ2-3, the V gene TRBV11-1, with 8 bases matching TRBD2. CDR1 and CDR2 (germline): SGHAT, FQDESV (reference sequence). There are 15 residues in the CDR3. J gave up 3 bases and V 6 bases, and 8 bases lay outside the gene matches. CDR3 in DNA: TGTGCCAGCAGTTTCCACGGGGGGGGGACAGATACGCAGTATTTT. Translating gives CASSFHGGGTDTQYF.

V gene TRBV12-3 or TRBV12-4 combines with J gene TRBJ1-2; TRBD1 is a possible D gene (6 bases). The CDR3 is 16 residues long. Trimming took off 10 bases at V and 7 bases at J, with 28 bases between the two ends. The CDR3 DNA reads TGTGCCAACAGCCCATTCGCGACAGGCGTTTATTTTGGCTACACCTTC. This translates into CANSPFATGVYFGYTF.

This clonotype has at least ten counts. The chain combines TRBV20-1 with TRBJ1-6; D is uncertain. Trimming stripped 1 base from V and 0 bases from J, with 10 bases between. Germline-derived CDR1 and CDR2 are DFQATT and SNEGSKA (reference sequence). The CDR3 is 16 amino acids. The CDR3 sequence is CSARVEGGSYNSPLHF. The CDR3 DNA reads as TGCAGTGCTAGAGTTGAGGGAGGCTCCTATAATTCACCCCTCCACTTT.

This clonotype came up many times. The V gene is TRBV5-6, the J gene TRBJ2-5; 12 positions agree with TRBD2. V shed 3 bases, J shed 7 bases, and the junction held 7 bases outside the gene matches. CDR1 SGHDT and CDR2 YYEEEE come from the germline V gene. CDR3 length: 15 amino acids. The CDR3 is CASSSKTSGSVTQYF. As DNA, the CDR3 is TGTGCCAGCAGCTCCAAGACTAGCGGGAGCGTGACCCAGTACTTC.